What follows describes a single T cell receptor beta chain. Its specificity is not known. Clones were read by immunoSEQ multiplex PCR, and TCRdb kept only the in-frame ones, dropping some. The sample includes about 110,000 clones, 92% of them seen just once. CDR1 is LNHDA and CDR2 is SQIVND in the germline V gene (reference sequence). V lost 4 bases and J lost 4, with 13 bases in between. The CDR3 totals 14 residues. The sample belongs to a study of siplizumab effects on memory and regulatory T cells. Study-wide results and caveats: The naive T cell population seemed more diverse than memory cells and seemed a major contributor to the alloresponse.

Sequenced: Tregs sorted from blood. This chain uses TRBV19 with TRBJ1-2; D perhaps matches TRBD1 (5 bases). The sequence was obtained from a human donor in good health. The CDR3: CASSKGQGGYGYTF. The CDR3 bases are TGTGCCAGTAGTAAGGGTCAGGGCGGCTATGGCTACACCTTC. Filled out from reference TRBV19 and TRBJ1-2, the complete variable domain reads DGGITQSPKYLFRKEGQNVTLSCEQNLNHDAMYWYRQDPGQGLRLIYYSQIVNDFQKGDIAEGYSVSREKKESFPLTVTSAQKNPTAFYLCASSKGQGGYGYTFGSGTRLTVV.